The source of this TCR beta chain is a study of shared clonotypes between healthy human individuals. The CDR3 is made up of 17 amino acids. The V gene lost 3 bases and the J gene lost 5 bases, with 22 bases spanning the gap. CDR1 and CDR2 (germline): KGHSH, LQKENI. Sequenced by immunoSEQ multiplex PCR; TCRdb stores in-frame clones only, minus some. The data show about 2.4 million clones, with roughly 93% seen just once and approximately 0.36% held by the top ten. Sequenced sample: naive CD4+ T cells from PBMCs. Subset noted: CD45RA+ positively selected. The V and J genes are TRBV18 and TRBJ1-2; weak D call: TRBD1 (5 bases). This TCR derives from a man aged 18 to 29 in good health. Some clones in this sample may be carry-over from other donors' samples. The CDR3 spells CASSPAPLRRGAYGYTF. The CDR3 DNA is TGTGCCAGCTCACCGGCACCCCTACGTAGAGGGGCGTATGGCTACACCTTC.